A selection of T cell receptor beta chains follows, all from one sample in a study of T cells in Graves' hyperthyroidism and ophthalmopathy. TCRdb analysed the multiplex PCR reads with MiXCR anew, one entry per CDR3 protein. The sample includes roughly 560,000 distinct CDR3 sequences, approximately 15% of them seen just once. The sequenced sample consisted of blood. These receptors came from a middle-aged woman with Graves' ophthalmopathy. Both conserved end residues are part of each CDR3. Fields, in order: CDR3 protein, CDR3 DNA, J gene, CDR3 length, D gene, V gene, clone size. The D gene is left open where the match is weak. A clone size is listed for some rows: how often the clone was seen (once, few, many), or a class if it is expanded.

CASSPGDSYEQHF TGTGCCAGCAGCCCTGGGGACTCCTACGAGCAGCACTTC TRBJ2-7 13 NA TRBV7-3 NA
CASSQLPLRESTDTQYF TGCGCCAGCAGCCAATTGCCCTTGCGGGAAAGCACAGATACGCAGTATTTT TRBJ2-3 17 NA TRBV4-3 NA
CASTMTGVGTEAFF TGTGCCAGCACCATGACAGGGGTGGGCACTGAAGCTTTCTTT TRBJ1-1 14 TRBD1 TRBV12-3/TRBV12-4 many
CASSFGAGGHEQYF TGTGCCAGCAGTTTTGGGGCAGGGGGCCACGAGCAGTACTTC TRBJ2-7 14 TRBD1 TRBV12-3/TRBV12-4 NA
CASSDLGFGELFF TGTGCCAGCAGTGACCTGGGTTTCGGGGAGCTGTTTTTT TRBJ2-2 13 NA TRBV6-1 few
CASRVTYGYTF TGTGCCAGCAGGGTTACCTATGGCTACACCTTC TRBJ1-2 11 NA TRBV12-3/TRBV12-4 many
CASGPYGTGELFF TGTGCTAGTGGACCTTATGGGACCGGGGAGCTGTTTTTT TRBJ2-2 13 NA TRBV12-5 many
CASRERGDRAGGYTF TGTGCCAGCAGAGAAAGAGGGGACAGGGCTGGTGGCTACACCTTC TRBJ1-2 15 TRBD1 TRBV25-1 NA
CASSRTGSNTGELFF TGTGCCAGCAGTAGGACAGGCTCGAACACCGGGGAGCTGTTTTTT TRBJ2-2 15 TRBD1 TRBV6-5 many
CASSDPGRHGYTF TGTGCCAGCAGTGACCCGGGGCGACATGGCTACACCTTC TRBJ1-2 13 NA TRBV6-1 NA
CASAFKGSFVSF TGTGCCAGTGCCTTTAAGGGATCATTTGTAAGCTTC TRBJ2-7 12 NA TRBV28 NA
CASSLTPGGLRMNTEAFF TGTGCCAGCAGTTTAACACCAGGGGGTTTGCGCATGAACACTGAAGCTTTCTTT TRBJ1-1 18 TRBD1 TRBV27 NA
CASSRVRDRAHEQYF TGTGCCAGCAGCCGGGTCCGGGACAGGGCCCACGAGCAGTACTTC TRBJ2-7 15 TRBD1 TRBV11-2 NA
CASSQDSGYGYTF TGTGCCAGCAGCCAAGATTCGGGTTATGGCTACACCTTC TRBJ1-2 13 NA TRBV4-2 many
CASSLVGTTNYGYTF TGTGCCAGCAGCTTGGTAGGGACAACTAACTATGGCTACACCTTC TRBJ1-2 15 NA TRBV11-1 many
CASRGDDRAHGYTF TGTGCCAGTCGAGGGGACGACAGGGCCCATGGCTACACCTTC TRBJ1-2 14 TRBD1 TRBV28 many
CASSLLGVGEQYF TGTGCCAGCAGCCTACTTGGGGTCGGCGAGCAGTACTTC TRBJ2-7 13 NA TRBV6-1 many
CASSYRAGNYGYTF TGTGCCAGCAGTTACAGGGCCGGTAACTATGGCTACACCTTC TRBJ1-2 14 NA TRBV6-5 many
CASSFGASRTKNIQYF TGTGCCAGCAGTTTCGGGGCTAGTAGGACCAAAAACATTCAGTACTTC TRBJ2-4 16 NA TRBV12-3/TRBV12-4 once